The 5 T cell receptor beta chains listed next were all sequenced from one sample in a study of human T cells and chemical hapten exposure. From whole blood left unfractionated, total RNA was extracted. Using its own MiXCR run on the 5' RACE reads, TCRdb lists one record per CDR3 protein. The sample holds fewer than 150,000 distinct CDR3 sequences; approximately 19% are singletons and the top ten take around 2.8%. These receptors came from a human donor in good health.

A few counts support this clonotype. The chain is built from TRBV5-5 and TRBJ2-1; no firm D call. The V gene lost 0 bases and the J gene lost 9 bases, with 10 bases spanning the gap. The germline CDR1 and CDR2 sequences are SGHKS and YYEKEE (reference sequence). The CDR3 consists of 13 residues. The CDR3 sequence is CASSLEGLGEQFF. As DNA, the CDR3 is TGTGCCAGCAGCTTGGAAGGGCTGGGTGAGCAGTTCTTC.

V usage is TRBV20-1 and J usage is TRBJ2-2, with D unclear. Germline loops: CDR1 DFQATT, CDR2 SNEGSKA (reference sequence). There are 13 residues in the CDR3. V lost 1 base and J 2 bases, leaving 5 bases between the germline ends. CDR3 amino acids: CSARGKNTGELFF. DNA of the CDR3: TGCAGTGCTAGAGGAAAAAACACCGGGGAGCTGTTTTTT.

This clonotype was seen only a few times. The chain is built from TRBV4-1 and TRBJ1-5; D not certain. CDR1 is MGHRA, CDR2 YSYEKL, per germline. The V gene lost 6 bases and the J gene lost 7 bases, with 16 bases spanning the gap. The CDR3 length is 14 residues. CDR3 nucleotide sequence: TGCGCCAGCAGAGGGTTGGGGTATGGGCAGCCCCAGCATTTT. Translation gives CASRGLGYGQPQHF.

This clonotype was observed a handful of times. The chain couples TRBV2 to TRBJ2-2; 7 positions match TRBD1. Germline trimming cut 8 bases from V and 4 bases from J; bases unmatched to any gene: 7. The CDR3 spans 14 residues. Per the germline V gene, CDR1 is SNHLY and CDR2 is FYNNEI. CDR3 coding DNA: TGTGCCAGCGCACCCGGGACAGCCACCGGGGAGCTGTTTTTT. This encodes CASAPGTATGELFF.

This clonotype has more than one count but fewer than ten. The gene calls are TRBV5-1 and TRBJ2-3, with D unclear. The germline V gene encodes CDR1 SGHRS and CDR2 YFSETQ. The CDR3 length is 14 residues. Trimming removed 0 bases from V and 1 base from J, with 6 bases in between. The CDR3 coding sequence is TGCGCCAGCAGCTTGGATGGAGGCACAGATACGCAGTATTTT. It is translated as CASSLDGGTDTQYF.